This is a list of T cell receptor beta chains from one sample in a study of T-cell memory formation after mild COVID-19. Using its own MiXCR run on the 5' RACE reads, TCRdb lists one record per CDR3 protein. The sample consists of some 260,000 distinct CDR3 sequences, 15% to 20% of them appearing once. The specimen sequenced was PBMCs or a T cell subset sorted from them (not recorded which). These receptors came from a man younger than 35 who had mild COVID-19 (a few samples of this study predate the infection). Cell type and time point are not known. Each CDR3 is given with its conserved first and last residue. The D gene is left open where the match is weak. Expanded clones are given a class, and other clones once, few, many or no size at all.

clone_size | j_call | d_call | v_call | cdr3_nt | cdr3_aa
NA | TRBJ2-5 | TRBD2 | TRBV7-9 | TGTGCCAGCAGCTCGCACGGGGGGAAAGAGACCCAGTACTTC | CASSSHGGKETQYF
NA | TRBJ2-3 | TRBD2 | TRBV5-1 | TGCGCCAGCAGCCCCGGGAGCGGGGGCAGCACAGATACGCAGTATTTT | CASSPGSGGSTDTQYF
few | TRBJ1-5 | NA | TRBV10-3 | TGTGCCATCAGTAGAGGGGGAGGGAATCAGCCCCAGCATTTT | CAISRGGGNQPQHF
NA | TRBJ2-7 | TRBD2 | TRBV4-3 | TGCGCCAGCAGCCAGTCCGGGACTAGCGGTGGCGAGCAGTACTTC | CASSQSGTSGGEQYF
NA | TRBJ1-1 | NA | TRBV4-1 | TGCGCCAGCAGCCAAGGCGCGGGAGGGTGGACCACTGAAGCTTTCTTT | CASSQGAGGWTTEAFF
few | TRBJ2-1 | TRBD1 | TRBV20-1 | TGCAGTGCTAGATGGGACAGGGGGCTTAATGAGCAGTTCTTC | CSARWDRGLNEQFF
NA | TRBJ2-5 | TRBD1 | TRBV24-1 | TGTGCCACCAGTGATTCCCGGACAGGGGGCGAGACCCAGTACTTC | CATSDSRTGGETQYF
many | TRBJ1-1 | NA | TRBV11-2 | TGTGCCAGCAGCTTAGAGTTTGGAAAAATGAACACTGAAGCTTTCTTT | CASSLEFGKMNTEAFF
few | TRBJ1-1 | NA | TRBV12-3/TRBV12-4 | TGTGCCAGCACCCCCGACCGGGGCACTGAAGCTTTCTTT | CASTPDRGTEAFF
few | TRBJ2-7 | NA | TRBV6-2/TRBV6-3 | TGTGCCAGCAGTCGGGACAAGTGGTACGAGCAGTACTTC | CASSRDKWYEQYF
NA | TRBJ2-3 | TRBD2 | TRBV4-2 | TGTGCCAGCAGCCAAGTTCTTAAGCTGGGGGGGGGAGCAGATACGCAGTATTTT | CASSQVLKLGGGADTQYF
NA | TRBJ1-1 | TRBD1 | TRBV18 | TGTGCCAGCTCACCACCATCAGGGGGGAGTCGCGCTTTCTTT | CASSPPSGGSRAFF
NA | TRBJ2-3 | NA | TRBV11-3 | TGTGCCAGCAGCCCGGTGGGGGCAGATACGCAGTATTTT | CASSPVGADTQYF
NA | TRBJ2-5 | NA | TRBV7-9 | TGTGCCAGCAGACCCGCCGGGACGGATGGAGGAACCCAGTACTTC | CASRPAGTDGGTQYF
NA | TRBJ2-1 | NA | TRBV4-1 | TGCGCCAGCAGCCAGATAGGGGGGGGTGGTGAGCAGTTCTTC | CASSQIGGGGEQFF
few | TRBJ1-5 | TRBD1 | TRBV20-1 | TGCAGTGCTAGTGCGGACAGGGGACAGCCCCAGCATTTT | CSASADRGQPQHF